These 29 T cell receptor beta chains originate from one sample sequenced in a study of blood T cell repertoires in COVID-19 (dated by TCRdb to about 2020). Receptors were amplified or captured by the immunoSEQ multiplex PCR assay. TCRdb holds this immuneACCESS table with in-frame rearrangements only. Some clones are missing; in checked studies, unresolved V genes explain under half, and the rest has no known cause. Here the sample has roughly 60,000 clones; 87% occur a single time. The ten largest clones add up to over 9% of the sample. What was sequenced was peripheral blood. The origin of the receptors is a human donor with acute or convalescent COVID-19. The donor label of this sample is uncertain.

The chain has TRBV28 and TRBJ1-5; D is perhaps TRBD1 (5 bases). Trimming removed 3 bases from V and 0 bases from J, with 12 bases in between. CDR3 length equals 16 residues. Germline V gene sequence: CDR1 MDHEN, CDR2 SYDVKM. CDR3 amino acids: CASSLRQYNSNQPQHF. For the CDR3, the DNA is TGTGCCAGCAGTTTGAGACAGTATAATAGCAATCAGCCCCAGCATTTT.

The chain is built from TRBV6-5 and TRBJ1-6, with 9 bases aligning to TRBD1. Germline loops: CDR1 MNHEY, CDR2 SVGAGI. V lost 7 bases, J lost 9 bases, and 7 bases stayed unmatched. This CDR3 is 14 amino acids long. This CDR3 reads CASNIDRGASPLHF. Here the CDR3 DNA reads TGTGCCAGCAACATAGACAGGGGGGCTTCACCCCTCCACTTT.

The chain has TRBV7-8 and TRBJ2-1, with 10 nucleotides matching TRBD2. The germline gives CDR1 SGHVS, CDR2 FQNEAQ. V lost 5 bases to trimming and J lost 8 bases; unmatched junction nucleotides: 9. This CDR3 is built from 15 residues. This CDR3 is CASSTSGVGPYEQFF. The CDR3 nucleotides are TGTGCCAGCAGCACTAGCGGGGTTGGTCCCTATGAGCAGTTCTTC.

The chain couples TRBV7-8 to TRBJ2-1; 8 positions match TRBD1. Germline V gives CDR1 SGHVS, CDR2 FQNEAQ. There are 15 residues in the CDR3. With V trimmed by 7 bases and J by 6 bases, 11 bases remained unmatched. The CDR3, as DNA: TGTGCCAGCAACCCGCGGGACAGGAGGTCCAATGAGCAGTTCTTC. Translated, it gives CASNPRDRRSNEQFF.

This clone was counted a single time. This sequence joins TRBV7-8 and TRBJ2-3, with 12 positions matching TRBD2. V gave up 3 bases and J gave up 3 bases; unmatched junction bases: 4. The length of the CDR3 is 16 residues. Germline assignment: CDR1 SGHVS and CDR2 FQNEAQ. CDR3 loop: CASSLTSGSGTDTQYF. CDR3 coding DNA: TGTGCCAGCAGCTTGACTAGCGGGAGTGGTACAGATACGCAGTATTTT.

This chain connects TRBV28 to TRBJ1-5; 10 bases agree with TRBD1. V lost 7 bases, J lost 6 bases, and 12 bases stayed unmatched. Germline lookup yields CDR1 MDHEN and CDR2 SYDVKM. The CDR3 consists of 16 residues. The CDR3 here is CASTTPRDRGSQPQHF. The CDR3 bases are TGTGCCAGCACTACTCCCCGGGACAGGGGAAGTCAGCCCCAGCATTTT.

The chain uses TRBV5-1 and TRBJ2-6; D is possibly TRBD1 (6 bases). The CDR3 spans 16 residues. In germline, CDR1 is SGHRS, CDR2 YFSETQ. Trimming pared 3 bases from V and 2 bases from J, leaving 12 bases between. DNA of the CDR3: TGCGCCAGCAGCTCGGACAGTATCCCTGGGGCCAACGTCCTGACTTTC. Protein: CASSSDSIPGANVLTF.

This clone showed up just once. This chain uses TRBV4-2 with TRBJ2-1; the match to TRBD2 covers 8 bases. The germline gives CDR1 LGHNA, CDR2 YNFKEQ. With V trimmed by 0 bases and J by 2 bases, 9 bases remained unmatched. The CDR3 consists of 18 residues. CDR3 DNA: TGTGCCAGCAGCCAAGACTCCCTTTCGGGGGGGACCTACAATGAGCAGTTCTTC. This encodes CASSQDSLSGGTYNEQFF.

This chain uses TRBV29-1 with TRBJ2-7, with 10 nucleotides matching TRBD2. CDR3 length: 13 residues. Germline CDR1 reads SQVTM; CDR2 reads ANQGSEA. V trimming: 6 bases; J trimming: 7 bases; junction bases outside the gene matches: 9. CDR3 bases: TGCAGCGTAGCCGGGACTAGCGCACGGGAGCAGTACTTC. This sequence encodes CSVAGTSAREQYF.

This clone was counted a single time. The chain recombines TRBV30 with TRBJ2-3, with D perhaps TRBD1 (6 bases). CDR1 and CDR2 from the germline V gene are GTSNPN and SVGIG (reference sequence). V was shortened by 4 bases and J by 1 base, with 15 bases between the two germline ends. There are 15 residues in the CDR3. The CDR3 protein is CAWTNRALGTDTQYF. The DNA of the CDR3 is TGTGCCTGGACTAACAGGGCTTTGGGCACAGATACGCAGTATTTT.

This sequence joins TRBV29-1 and TRBJ2-1, with 7 positions matching TRBD2. CDR3 length: 14 residues. In germline, CDR1 is SQVTM, CDR2 ANQGSEA. The V segment lost 2 bases and the J segment 8 bases; nucleotides outside the gene matches: 9. CDR3 coding DNA: TGCAGCGTTGAATTTCCTAGCGGCAGGGATGAGCAGTTCTTC. Amino acids: CSVEFPSGRDEQFF.

This clone was observed once. The chain employs TRBV5-6 and TRBJ1-1; 11 bases fit TRBD1. The CDR3 is 15 residues long. Looked up from germline, CDR1 is SGHDT and CDR2 is YYEEEE. V gave up 4 bases and J gave up 4 bases; unmatched junction bases: 6. The CDR3 bases are TGTGCCAGCAGCACTGGGACAGGGGGTGCCACTGAAGCTTTCTTT. Translating gives CASSTGTGGATEAFF.

The chain joins TRBV3-1 (or the pseudogene TRBV3-2) to TRBJ2-5; 8 bases line up with TRBD2. V gave up 0 bases and J gave up 2 bases; unmatched junction bases: 8. Germline V lookup: CDR1 LGHDT, CDR2 YNNKEL (reference sequence). CDR3 length: 17 residues. In DNA form, the CDR3 reads TGTGCCAGCAGCCAAGAAGGGGGATCGGGAGGGCAAGAGACCCAGTACTTC. Translating gives CASSQEGGSGGQETQYF.

The V gene is TRBV10-2, the J gene TRBJ2-7; 9 bases align to TRBD1. The V segment lost 4 bases and the J segment 7 bases; nucleotides outside the gene matches: 17. Per the germline V gene, CDR1 is WSHSY and CDR2 is SAAADI. This CDR3 contains 17 residues. The CDR3 here is CASSAVAGPQGAREQYV. Here the CDR3 DNA reads TGCGCCAGCAGTGCGGTAGCGGGTCCACAGGGGGCGAGGGAGCAGTACGTC.

The chain uses TRBV28 and TRBJ1-1; no firm D call. CDR3 length: 14 amino acids. V lost 3 bases to trimming and J lost 4 bases, with 12 bases between them. The germline V gene has CDR1 MDHEN and CDR2 SYDVKM. The CDR3 nucleotides are TGTGCCAGCAGTTTTAGAGGGTTGGGCACTGAAGCTTTCTTT. Amino acid sequence: CASSFRGLGTEAFF.

J is TRBJ1-2 and V is TRBV5-4; TRBD1 agrees at 12 bases. With 2 bases clipped from V and 6 bases from J, the junction kept 2 bases outside the gene matches. Germline CDR1 SGHNT, CDR2 YYREEE (reference sequence). The CDR3 runs 14 residues. The CDR3 loop reads CASSFGTGGNGYTF. CDR3 bases: TGTGCCAGCAGCTTTGGGACAGGGGGCAATGGCTACACCTTC.

V gene TRBV6-2 or TRBV6-3 combines with J gene TRBJ2-3; 9 bases map to TRBD2. The CDR3 sequence is 16 residues long. The germline V gene has CDR1 MNHEY and CDR2 SVGEGT. V lost 4 bases and J lost 1; bases outside the gene matches: 6. In nucleotides, the CDR3 is TGTGCCAGCAGTTCTGTAGCGGGAGTAGGCACAGATACGCAGTATTTT. Translation: CASSSVAGVGTDTQYF.

This chain links TRBV4-1 with TRBJ1-1; D remains ambiguous. V gave up 2 bases and J gave up 3 bases, with 10 bases separating them. The CDR3 has 14 residues. The germline V gene encodes CDR1 MGHRA and CDR2 YSYEKL. As DNA, the CDR3 is TGCGCCAGCAGCCAAATTCTCGGGGACACTGAAGCTTTCTTT. Translated: CASSQILGDTEAFF.

This chain joins TRBV5-1 and TRBJ1-6; 9 bases align to TRBD1. The CDR3 is 15 residues long. V was pared by 4 bases and J by 8 bases, with 7 bases of the junction left unmatched. Germline lookup yields CDR1 SGHRS and CDR2 YFSETQ. Written as DNA, the CDR3 is TGCGCCAGCAGCAGAGGACAGGGGAAGGATTCACCCCTCCACTTT. Residues: CASSRGQGKDSPLHF.

The chain joins TRBV9 to TRBJ2-1; a possible D gene is TRBD1 (5 bases). Trimming removed 4 bases from V and 7 bases from J, with 18 bases in between. Germline V gives CDR1 SGDLS, CDR2 YYNGEE. The CDR3 has 15 amino acids. CDR3 protein: CASSPPDRKGNEQFF. CDR3 DNA sequence: TGTGCCAGCAGCCCCCCAGATAGGAAGGGGAATGAGCAGTTCTTC.

The V gene is TRBV11-2, the J gene TRBJ1-1; D is possibly TRBD1 (5 bases). The CDR3 runs to 15 residues. The germline V and J ends were trimmed by 5 bases and 7 bases, with 20 bases remaining between them. Germline V lookup: CDR1 SGHAT, CDR2 FQNNGV. In DNA, the CDR3 is TGTGCCAGCAGCCGAACCTTGGGGGGGATAAATGAAGCTTTCTTT. Translation gives CASSRTLGGINEAFF.

The genes are TRBV9 and TRBJ2-2, with unresolved D. Trimming removed 0 bases at V and 0 bases at J, with 15 bases between. Looked up from germline, CDR1 is SGDLS and CDR2 is YYNGEE. CDR3 size: 18 residues. This chain's CDR3 is CASSVGPRQLANTGELFF. The CDR3 DNA reads as TGTGCCAGCAGCGTAGGTCCTAGGCAGTTGGCGAACACCGGGGAGCTGTTTTTT.

This chain connects TRBV5-1 to TRBJ2-1, with 8 bases lining up with TRBD2. The CDR3 has 15 amino acids. The germline gives CDR1 SGHRS, CDR2 YFSETQ. J gave up 5 bases and V 4 bases, and 8 bases lay outside the gene matches. CDR3 amino acids: CASSRGGSADNEQFF. The CDR3 coding sequence is TGCGCCAGCAGCCGGGGGGGCTCTGCAGACAATGAGCAGTTCTTC.

This chain uses TRBV19 with TRBJ2-2; D is ambiguous. The V end lost 5 bases, the J end lost 2 bases, and 3 bases lay between the germline ends. CDR1 and CDR2 from the germline V gene are LNHDA and SQIVND (reference sequence). This CDR3 has 12 amino acids. CDR3 sequence: CASSYNTGELFF. CDR3 sequence (DNA): TGTGCCAGTAGTTATAACACCGGGGAGCTGTTTTTT.

The rearrangement uses TRBV30 and TRBJ1-3, with TRBD1 as a possible D gene (6 bases). The germline V gene encodes CDR1 GTSNPN and CDR2 SVGIG (reference sequence). Trimming cost V 0 bases and J 2 bases, with 11 bases left between them. CDR3 length: 15 amino acids. The DNA of the CDR3 is TGTGCCTGGAGTGTGGGGGGGGCTACTGGAAACACCATATATTTT. Protein sequence: CAWSVGGATGNTIYF.

This clone was seen a single time. This sequence joins TRBV18 and TRBJ2-3; 13 positions agree with TRBD2. V gave up 3 bases and J gave up 6 bases; unmatched junction bases: 6. CDR1 is KGHSH and CDR2 is LQKENI in the germline V gene. The CDR3 covers 16 residues. CDR3 DNA: TGTGCCAGCTCACCCGGACTAGCGGGGGAGTCGGATACGCAGTATTTT. Its translation is CASSPGLAGESDTQYF.

This CDR3 is CASSPTYGRPNYGYTF. The CDR3 DNA follows: TGTGCCAGCAGCCCGACTTACGGGAGACCTAACTATGGCTACACCTTC. This rearrangement joins TRBV3-1 (or the pseudogene TRBV3-2) to TRBJ1-2; D not resolved. This CDR3 spans 16 amino acids. With 4 bases removed from V and 0 bases from J, the gap between germline ends came to 15 bases. Germline V gene lookup returns CDR1 LGHDT and CDR2 YNNKEL (reference sequence).

The chain joins TRBV6-5 to TRBJ1-2, with D uncertain. There are 14 residues in the CDR3. The V end was cut by 2 bases, the J end by 2 bases, with 9 bases between. CDR1 is MNHEY and CDR2 is SVGAGI in the germline V gene. The CDR3 sequence is CASSYGRRNYGYTF. Here the CDR3 DNA reads TGTGCCAGCAGTTACGGGCGGAGGAACTATGGCTACACCTTC.

This rearrangement joins TRBV6-4 to TRBJ2-1, with TRBD1 matching over 11 bases. J was trimmed by 7 bases and V by 4 bases; bases with no gene match: 6. The CDR3 consists of 15 residues. Looked up from germline, CDR1 is MRHNA and CDR2 is SNTAGT. CDR3 in DNA: TGTGCCAGCAGTGCTGGGACAGGGGGGGGTAATGAGCAGTTCTTC. It specifies CASSAGTGGGNEQFF.